Sequencing of this T cell receptor beta chain was carried out in a study of cytomegalovirus exposure and HLA in healthy donors. The PCR made use of 60 Vbeta and 13 Jbeta primers. The data were produced by immunoSEQ multiplex PCR, yet TCRdb's version contains in-frame clones alone and is incomplete. The sample carries some 170,000 clones, about three quarters recorded once. Study findings and constraints: The authors assumed roughly uniform sequencing depth across donors for presence/absence analyses.

Comment on this clone: Antigen specificity is unknown.

The donors comprised healthy bone marrow donors. Sequenced material: PBMCs. The source is a middle-aged man in good health and CMV-seropositive.

The CDR3 is CASSVGPGAGNTIYF. The CDR3 bases are TGTGCCAGCAGCGTAGGTCCAGGGGCCGGAAACACCATATATTTT. The chain carries TRBV9 and TRBJ1-3; tentative D call: TRBD1 (6 bases). V was pared by 0 bases and J by 4 bases, with 11 bases between. Germline-derived CDR1 and CDR2 are SGDLS and YYNGEE. There are 15 residues in the CDR3.